At least ten counts were recorded for the clone carrying this T cell receptor beta chain. What it binds is unknown. The data were taken from a study of T-cell reconstitution after alpha-beta-depleted transplantation in children. This sample's TCRbeta library carried unique molecular identifier barcodes. Each CDR3 protein is one row after TCRdb ran MiXCR on the PCR reads. Of approximately 650,000 distinct CDR3 sequences listed, roughly 14% were seen once; the top ten hold 0.79%. Study results and limitations: Alpha-beta T cells about two months after transplant reportedly derived from several hundred expanded graft clones. Several patients had high TCRbeta diversity at day 60; it came from surviving recipient T cells and thymic progenitors. Most T-cell counts and diversity one year after the transplant came from T cells that were newly produced.

The input for sequencing was PBMCs, taken before TCRalphabeta/CD19-depleted stem cell transplant. The TCR originated in a girl aged 2 to 10 with congenital amegakaryocytic thrombocytopenia, due to receive a stem cell transplant.

Here the CDR3 DNA reads TGCAGTGCTCCGCCGTCCGCTAATTCACCCCTCCACTTT. It translates to CSAPPSANSPLHF. The V call is TRBV20-1, the J call TRBJ1-6, with D unresolved. Germline lookup yields CDR1 DFQATT and CDR2 SNEGSKA (reference sequence). The V end was cut by 5 bases, the J end by 6 bases, with 11 bases between. This CDR3 is 13 amino acids long.